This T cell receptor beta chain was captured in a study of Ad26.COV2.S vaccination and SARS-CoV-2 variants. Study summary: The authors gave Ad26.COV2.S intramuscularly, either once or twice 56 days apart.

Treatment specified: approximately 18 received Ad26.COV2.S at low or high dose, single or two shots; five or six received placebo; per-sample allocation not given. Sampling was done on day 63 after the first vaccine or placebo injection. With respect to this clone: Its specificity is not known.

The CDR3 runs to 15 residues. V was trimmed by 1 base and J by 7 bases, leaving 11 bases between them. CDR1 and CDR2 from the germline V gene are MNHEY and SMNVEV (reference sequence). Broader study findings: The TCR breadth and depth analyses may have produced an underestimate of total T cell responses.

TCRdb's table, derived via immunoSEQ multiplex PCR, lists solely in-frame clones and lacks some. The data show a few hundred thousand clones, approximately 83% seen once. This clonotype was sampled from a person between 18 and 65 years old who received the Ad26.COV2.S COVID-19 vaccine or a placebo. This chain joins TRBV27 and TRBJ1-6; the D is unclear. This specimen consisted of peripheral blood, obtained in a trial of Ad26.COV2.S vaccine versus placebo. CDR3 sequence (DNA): TGTGCCAGCAGTTTATTCCAGGATTACAATTCACCCCTCCACTTT. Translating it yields CASSLFQDYNSPLHF.